This T cell receptor (beta chain) derives from a study of Ad26.COV2.S vaccination and SARS-CoV-2 variants. Study outcomes and limitations: TCR breadth and depth estimates may have understated total T cell responses.

Germline CDR1 is SGHVS and CDR2 is FQNEAQ. V lost 6 bases and J 1 base, leaving 16 bases between the germline ends. CDR3 size: 16 residues. The repertoire was sequenced with immunoSEQ multiplex PCR; TCRdb's copy has only in-frame clones and lacks some. The data hold tens of thousands of clones, with about 80% observed a single time. Details on this clone: The target antigen is unknown.

This TCR was sampled from a human donor who had recovered from COVID-19. The chain has TRBV7-8 and TRBJ1-5, with D possibly being TRBD1 (6 bases). Sample: peripheral blood, taken after recovery from COVID-19. The chain's CDR3 is CASSPTGGGSNQPQHF. As DNA, the CDR3 is TGTGCCAGCAGTCCCACGGGGGGCGGAAGCAATCAGCCCCAGCATTTT.